This TCR beta chain appears in the sequencing data of a study of graft-versus-host responses after intestinal transplantation. General study findings and limits: GvH clones were found in recipient marrow; some appeared first in ileum or blood.

Sequencing used immunoSEQ multiplex PCR; TCRdb keeps in-frame clones, though not all of them. This sample carries over 80,000 clones, roughly 91% of them seen once, and the ten largest clones take 0.15% to 0.2%. As concerns this clone: Its specificity is unknown.

Specimen: unstimulated CD4+ T cells sorted from spleen or lymph node cells, collected before transplant. The sequence was obtained from a human donor who was the organ donor for an intestinal transplant.

CDR3 DNA sequence: TGTGCCAGCAGCGGGGACAGGGGTCTGTACGAGCAGTACTTC. This encodes CASSGDRGLYEQYF. The chain employs TRBV5-6 and TRBJ2-7, with TRBD1 matching 10 bases. CDR3 size: 14 residues. V trimming: 4 bases; J trimming: 4 bases; junction bases outside the gene matches: 5. Germline values: CDR1 SGHDT, CDR2 YYEEEE.